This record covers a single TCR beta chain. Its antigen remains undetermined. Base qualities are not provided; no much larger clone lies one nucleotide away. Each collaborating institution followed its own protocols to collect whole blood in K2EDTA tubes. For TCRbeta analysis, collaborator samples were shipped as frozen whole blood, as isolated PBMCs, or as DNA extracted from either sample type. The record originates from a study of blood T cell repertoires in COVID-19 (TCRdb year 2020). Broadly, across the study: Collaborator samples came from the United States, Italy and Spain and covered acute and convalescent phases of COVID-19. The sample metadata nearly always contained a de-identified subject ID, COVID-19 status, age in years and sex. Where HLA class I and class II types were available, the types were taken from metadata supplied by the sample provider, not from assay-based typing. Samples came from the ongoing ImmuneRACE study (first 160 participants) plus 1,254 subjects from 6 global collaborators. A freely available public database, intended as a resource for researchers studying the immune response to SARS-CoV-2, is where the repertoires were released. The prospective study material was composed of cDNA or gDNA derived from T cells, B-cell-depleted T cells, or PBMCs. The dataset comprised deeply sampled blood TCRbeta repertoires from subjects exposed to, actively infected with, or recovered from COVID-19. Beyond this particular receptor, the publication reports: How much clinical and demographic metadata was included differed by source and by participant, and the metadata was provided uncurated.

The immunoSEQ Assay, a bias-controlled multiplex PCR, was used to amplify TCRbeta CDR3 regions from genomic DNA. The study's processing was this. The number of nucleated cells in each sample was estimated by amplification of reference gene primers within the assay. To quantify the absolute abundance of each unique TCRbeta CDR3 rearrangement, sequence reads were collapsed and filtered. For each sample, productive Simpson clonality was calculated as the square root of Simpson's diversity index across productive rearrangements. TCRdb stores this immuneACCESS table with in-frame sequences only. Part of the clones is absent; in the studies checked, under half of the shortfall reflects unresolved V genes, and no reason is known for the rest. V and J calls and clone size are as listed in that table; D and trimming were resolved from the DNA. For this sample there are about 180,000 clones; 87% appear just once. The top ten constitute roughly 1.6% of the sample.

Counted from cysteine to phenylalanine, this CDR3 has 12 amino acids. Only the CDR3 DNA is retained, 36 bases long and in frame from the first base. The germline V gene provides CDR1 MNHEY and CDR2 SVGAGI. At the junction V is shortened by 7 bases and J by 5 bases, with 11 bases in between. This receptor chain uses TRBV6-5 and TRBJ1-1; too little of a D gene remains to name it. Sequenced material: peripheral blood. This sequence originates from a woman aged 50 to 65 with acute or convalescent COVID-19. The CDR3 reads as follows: CASNELRTEAFF. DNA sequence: TGTGCCAGCAACGAGCTCCGGACTGAAGCTTTCTTT.